The sample holds a few counts of the clone carrying this T cell receptor beta chain. Its antigen is not known. Germline values: CDR1 SGHRS, CDR2 YFSETQ. The V gene lost 4 bases and the J gene lost 1 base, with 13 bases spanning the gap. The CDR3 spans 15 residues. The record originates from a study of identical twins. Overall study findings and caveats: The more abundant beta clonotypes in cord blood had fewer insertions, and memory repertoires did not show this. Shared out-of-frame alpha sequences (those common to twins) showed excess low generation probability.

Using its own MiXCR run on the 5' RACE reads, TCRdb lists one record per CDR3 protein. In the table there are about 700,000 distinct CDR3 sequences, around 6% of which are singletons. The V gene is TRBV5-1, the J gene TRBJ2-3; D gene uncertain. Sequencing input: naive T cells sorted from blood. The source of this sequence is a man younger than 35 in good health. CDR3 sequence: CASSPDILGTDTQYF. The CDR3 nucleotides read TGCGCCAGCAGCCCAGATATCCTCGGCACAGATACGCAGTATTTT.